Presented here are 6 T cell receptor beta chains from one specimen sequenced in a study of blood T cells in healthy people across ages. Primers used in a second PCR of about 6 to 12 cycles were a sample-barcoded 5' primer and a J-beta primer mix. TCRdb used MiXCR to reprocess the 5' RACE reads, holding one entry per CDR3 protein. The table has fewer than 2 million distinct CDR3 sequences, roughly two fifths seen once. Sequenced input: blood. The receptors originated from a human donor in good health.

This clonotype was counted a few times. The rearrangement joins TRBV7-4 to TRBJ2-4, with 8 nucleotides matching TRBD1. With V trimmed by 6 bases and J by 0 bases, 4 bases remained unmatched. The CDR3 consists of 15 residues. The germline V gene encodes CDR1 SGHVT and CDR2 SQSDAQ. The CDR3 sequence: CASRNRGIAKNIQYF. CDR3 DNA: TGTGCCAGCAGGAACAGGGGGATAGCCAAAAACATTCAGTACTTC.

This clonotype was seen more than once but under ten times. One end of the junction does not line up with germline, which may come from a read error. The V and J genes are TRBV12-3 or TRBV12-4 and TRBJ2-3; the match to TRBD2 covers 8 bases. The CDR3 is 15 amino acids. CDR3 residues: CASTVGGGSTDTQYF. The CDR3 region has the DNA TGTGCCAGCACAGTCGGGGGGGGAAGCACCGATACGCAGTATTTT.

As for this clonotype: The germline gene is not matched at one end of the junction; a read error may be the cause. The chain employs TRBV12-3 or TRBV12-4 and TRBJ2-1; 11 nucleotides line up with TRBD2. This CDR3 has 14 amino acids. The CDR3 nucleotides are TGTGCCTGCAGGGTAGCGGGGGGGCACGGTGAGCAGTTCTTC. Protein: CACRVAGGHGEQFF.

Worth noting for this clonotype: An end of the junction does not agree with germline; a read error may underlie this. The chain carries TRBV2 and TRBJ1-4; 10 positions agree with TRBD1. The CDR3 consists of 16 residues. CDR1 is SNHLY and CDR2 is FYNNEI in the germline V gene. Written as DNA, the CDR3 is TGTGCCACCAAGTGGGTGGCCGGGACAGGGGATGAAAAACGGTTTTTT. It specifies CATKWVAGTGDEKRFF.

This chain links TRBV7-9 with TRBJ1-1; D may be TRBD1 (5 bases). The CDR3 is 17 residues long. The V and J ends lost 2 bases and 1 base respectively, with 17 bases between them. CDR1 and CDR2 (germline): SEHNR, FQNEAQ (reference sequence). DNA for the CDR3: TGTGCCAGCAGCTTAATGGACACGGGCCCGGGGAACACTGAAGCTTTCTTT. It yields the protein CASSLMDTGPGNTEAFF.

This clonotype was counted at least ten times. The chain is built from TRBV12-3 or TRBV12-4 and TRBJ1-2, with 12 bases lining up with TRBD1. The CDR3 runs to 16 residues. The trim removed 5 bases at V and 4 bases at J, leaving 8 bases unmatched. The CDR3: CASSPGQGAGGYGYTF. In DNA, the CDR3 is TGTGCCAGCAGTCCGGGACAGGGGGCCGGTGGCTATGGCTACACCTTC.